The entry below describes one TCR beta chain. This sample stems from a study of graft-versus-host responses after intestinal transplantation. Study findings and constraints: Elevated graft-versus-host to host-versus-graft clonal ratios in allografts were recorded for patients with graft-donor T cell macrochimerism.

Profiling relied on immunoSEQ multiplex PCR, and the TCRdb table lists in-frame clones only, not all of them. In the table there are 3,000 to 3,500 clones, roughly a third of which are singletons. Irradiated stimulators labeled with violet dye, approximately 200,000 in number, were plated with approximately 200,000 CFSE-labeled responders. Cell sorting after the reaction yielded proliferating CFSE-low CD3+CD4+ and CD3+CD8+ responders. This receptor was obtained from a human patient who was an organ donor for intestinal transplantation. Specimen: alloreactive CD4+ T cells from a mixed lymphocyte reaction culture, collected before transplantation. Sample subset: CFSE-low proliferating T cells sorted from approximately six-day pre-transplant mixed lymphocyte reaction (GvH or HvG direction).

CDR3 DNA sequence: TGTGCCAGCAGCGGAGACACTGAAGCTTTCTTT. This sequence encodes CASSGDTEAFF. V gene TRBV6-5 combines with J gene TRBJ1-1; D ambiguous. Trimming left V 6 bases short and J 3 bases short, with 5 bases between. This CDR3 contains 11 residues. From germline, CDR1 is MNHEY and CDR2 SVGAGI.